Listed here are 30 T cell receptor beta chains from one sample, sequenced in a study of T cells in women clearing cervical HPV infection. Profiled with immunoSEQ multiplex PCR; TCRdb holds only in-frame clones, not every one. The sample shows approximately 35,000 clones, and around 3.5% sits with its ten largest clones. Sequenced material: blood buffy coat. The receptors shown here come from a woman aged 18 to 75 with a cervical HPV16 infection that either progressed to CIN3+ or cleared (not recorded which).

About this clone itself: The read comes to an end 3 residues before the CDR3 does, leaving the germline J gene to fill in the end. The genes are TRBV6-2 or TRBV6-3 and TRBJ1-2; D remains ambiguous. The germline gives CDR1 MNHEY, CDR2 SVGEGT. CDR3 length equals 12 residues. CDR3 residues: CASSYKGFDYTF. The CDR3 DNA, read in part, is TGTGCCAGCAGTTACAAAGGGTTTGAC.

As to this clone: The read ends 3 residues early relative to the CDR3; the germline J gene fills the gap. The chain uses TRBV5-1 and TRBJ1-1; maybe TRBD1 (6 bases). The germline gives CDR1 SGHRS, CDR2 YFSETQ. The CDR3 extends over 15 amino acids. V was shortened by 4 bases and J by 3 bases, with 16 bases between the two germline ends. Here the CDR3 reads CASSGNRVEYTEAFF. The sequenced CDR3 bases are TGCGCCAGCAGCGGAAACAGGGTTGAGTACACTGAA. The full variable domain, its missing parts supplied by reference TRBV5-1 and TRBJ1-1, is KAGVTQTPRYLIKTRGQQVTLSCSPISGHRSVSWYQQTPGQGLQFLFEYFSETQRNKGNFPGRFSGRQFSNSRSEMNVSTLELGDSALYLCASSGNRVEYTEAFFGQGTRLTVV.

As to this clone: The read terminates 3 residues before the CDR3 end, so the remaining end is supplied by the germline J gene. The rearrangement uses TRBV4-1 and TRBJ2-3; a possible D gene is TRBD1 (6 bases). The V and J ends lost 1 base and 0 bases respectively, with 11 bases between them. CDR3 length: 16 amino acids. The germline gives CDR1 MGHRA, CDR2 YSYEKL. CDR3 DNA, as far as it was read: TGCGCCAGCAGCCAAGTGACAGGAGCAAGCACAGATACG. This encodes CASSQVTGASTDT. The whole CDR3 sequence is CASSQVTGASTDTQYF.

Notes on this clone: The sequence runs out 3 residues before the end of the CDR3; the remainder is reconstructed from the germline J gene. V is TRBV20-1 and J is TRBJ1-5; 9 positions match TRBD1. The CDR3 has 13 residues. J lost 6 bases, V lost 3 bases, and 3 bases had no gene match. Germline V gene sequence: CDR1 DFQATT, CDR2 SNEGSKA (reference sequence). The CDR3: CSARTQGAQPQHF. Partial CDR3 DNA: TGCAGTGCTAGGACACAGGGGGCTCAGCCC.

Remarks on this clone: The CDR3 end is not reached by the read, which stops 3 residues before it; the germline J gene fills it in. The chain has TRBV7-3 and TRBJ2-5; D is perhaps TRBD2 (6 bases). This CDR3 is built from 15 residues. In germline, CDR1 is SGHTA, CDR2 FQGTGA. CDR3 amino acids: CASSFAGSVTDTQYF. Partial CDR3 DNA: TGTGCCAGCAGCTTTGCGGGAAGCGTCACAGATACC.

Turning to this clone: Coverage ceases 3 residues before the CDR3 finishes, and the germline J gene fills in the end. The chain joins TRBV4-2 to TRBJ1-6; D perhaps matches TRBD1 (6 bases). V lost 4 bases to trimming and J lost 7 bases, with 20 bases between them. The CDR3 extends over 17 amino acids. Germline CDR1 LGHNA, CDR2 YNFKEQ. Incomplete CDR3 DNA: TGTGCCAGCAGCCCAACACCGGGGGGCGCGGGGAATTCACCC. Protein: CASSPTPGGAGNSP. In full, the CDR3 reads CASSPTPGGAGNSPLHF.

Here the CDR3 reads CASSSQGYGELFF. The part of the CDR3 DNA that was read is TGTGCCAGCAGCAGCCAGGGGTACGGGGAG. The rearrangement links TRBV7-9 to TRBJ2-2, with a possible D match to TRBD1 (6 bases). The CDR3 extends 3 residues past the end of the read, so its final part is completed from the germline J gene. Germline assignment: CDR1 SEHNR and CDR2 FQNEAQ (reference sequence). V lost 5 bases and J lost 7, with 11 bases in between. The CDR3 runs 13 residues.

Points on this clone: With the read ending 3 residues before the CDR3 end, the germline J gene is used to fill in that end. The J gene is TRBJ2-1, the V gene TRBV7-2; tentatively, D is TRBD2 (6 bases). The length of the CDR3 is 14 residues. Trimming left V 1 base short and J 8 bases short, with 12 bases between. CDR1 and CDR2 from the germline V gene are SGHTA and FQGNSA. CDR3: CASSLGFAGYEQFF. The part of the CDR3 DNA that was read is TGTGCCAGCAGCTTAGGATTTGCGGGATATGAG.

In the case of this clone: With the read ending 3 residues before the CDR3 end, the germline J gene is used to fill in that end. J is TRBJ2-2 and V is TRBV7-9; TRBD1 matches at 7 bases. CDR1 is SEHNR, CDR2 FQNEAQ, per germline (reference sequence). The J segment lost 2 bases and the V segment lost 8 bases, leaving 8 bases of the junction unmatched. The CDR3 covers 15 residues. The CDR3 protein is CASRSGQANTGELFF. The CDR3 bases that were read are TGTGCCAGCCGAAGCGGACAGGCTAACACCGGGGAG.

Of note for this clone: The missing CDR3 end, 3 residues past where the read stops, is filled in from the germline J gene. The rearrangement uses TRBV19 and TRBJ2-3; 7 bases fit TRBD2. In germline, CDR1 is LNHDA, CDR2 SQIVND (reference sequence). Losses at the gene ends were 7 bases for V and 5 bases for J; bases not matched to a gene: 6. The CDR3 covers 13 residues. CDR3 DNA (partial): TGTGCCAGTACCCCGGGGGGTAGAGATACG. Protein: CASTPGGRDT. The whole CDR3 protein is CASTPGGRDTQYF.

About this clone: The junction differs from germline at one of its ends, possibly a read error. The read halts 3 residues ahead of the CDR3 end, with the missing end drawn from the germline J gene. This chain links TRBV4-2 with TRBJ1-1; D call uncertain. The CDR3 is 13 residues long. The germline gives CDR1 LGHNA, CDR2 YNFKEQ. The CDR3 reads CASSQVGSPEAFF. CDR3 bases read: TGCGCCAGCAGCCAAGTAGGGTCACCTGAA.

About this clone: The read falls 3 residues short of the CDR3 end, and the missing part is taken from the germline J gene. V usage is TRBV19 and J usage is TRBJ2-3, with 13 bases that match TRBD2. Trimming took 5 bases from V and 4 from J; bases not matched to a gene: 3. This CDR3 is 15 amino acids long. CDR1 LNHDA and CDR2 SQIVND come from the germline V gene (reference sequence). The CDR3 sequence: CASSQTSGGPDTQYF. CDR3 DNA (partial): TGTGCCAGTAGTCAGACTAGCGGGGGGCCAGATACG.

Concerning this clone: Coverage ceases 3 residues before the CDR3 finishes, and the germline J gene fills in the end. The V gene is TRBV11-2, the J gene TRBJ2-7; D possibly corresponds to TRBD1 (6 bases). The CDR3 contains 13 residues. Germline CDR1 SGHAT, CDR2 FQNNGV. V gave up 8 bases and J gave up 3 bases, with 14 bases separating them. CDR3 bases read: TGTGCCAGCGTCGGGACAAGGAACTACGAG. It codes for CASVGTRNYE. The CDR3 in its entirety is CASVGTRNYEQYF.

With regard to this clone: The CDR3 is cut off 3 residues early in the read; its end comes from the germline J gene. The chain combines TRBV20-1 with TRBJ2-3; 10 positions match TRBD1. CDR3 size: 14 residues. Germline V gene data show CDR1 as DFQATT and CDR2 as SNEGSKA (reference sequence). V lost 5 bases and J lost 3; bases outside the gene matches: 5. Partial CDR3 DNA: TGCAGTGCTGGGGACAGGGGTGGAACAGATACG. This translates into CSAGDRGGTDT. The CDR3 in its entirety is CSAGDRGGTDTQYF.

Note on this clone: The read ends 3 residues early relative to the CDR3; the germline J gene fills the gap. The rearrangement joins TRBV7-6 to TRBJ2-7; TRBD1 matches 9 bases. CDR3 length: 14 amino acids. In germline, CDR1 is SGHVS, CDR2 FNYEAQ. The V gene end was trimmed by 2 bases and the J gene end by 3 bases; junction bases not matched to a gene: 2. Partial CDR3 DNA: TGTGCCAGCAGCTTATCGACAGGGGGCTACGAG. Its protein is CASSLSTGGYE. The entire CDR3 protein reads CASSLSTGGYEQYF.

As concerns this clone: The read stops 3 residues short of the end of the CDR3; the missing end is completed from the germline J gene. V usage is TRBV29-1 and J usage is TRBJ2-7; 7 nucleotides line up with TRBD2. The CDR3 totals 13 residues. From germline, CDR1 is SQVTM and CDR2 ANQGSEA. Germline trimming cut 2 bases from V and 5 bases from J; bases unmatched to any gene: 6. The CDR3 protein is CSVERGVFDEQYF. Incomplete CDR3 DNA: TGCAGCGTTGAACGGGGGGTCTTCGACGAG.

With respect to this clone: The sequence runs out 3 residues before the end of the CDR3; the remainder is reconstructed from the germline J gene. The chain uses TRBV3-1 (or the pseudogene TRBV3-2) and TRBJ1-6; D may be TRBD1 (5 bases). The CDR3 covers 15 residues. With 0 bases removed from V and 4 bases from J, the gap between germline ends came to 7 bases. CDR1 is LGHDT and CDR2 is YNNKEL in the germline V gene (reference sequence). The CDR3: CASSQDQGYNSPLHF. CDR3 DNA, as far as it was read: TGTGCCAGCAGCCAAGATCAGGGTTATAATTCACCC.

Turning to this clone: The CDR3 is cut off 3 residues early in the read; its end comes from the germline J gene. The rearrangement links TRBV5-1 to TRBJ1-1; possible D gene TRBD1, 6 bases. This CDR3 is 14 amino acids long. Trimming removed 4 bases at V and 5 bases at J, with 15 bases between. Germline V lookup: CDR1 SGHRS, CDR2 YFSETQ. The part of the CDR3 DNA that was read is TGCGCCAGCAGCATAGCAGGGGTGGGGACTGAA. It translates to CASSIAGVGTE. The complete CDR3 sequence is CASSIAGVGTEAFF.

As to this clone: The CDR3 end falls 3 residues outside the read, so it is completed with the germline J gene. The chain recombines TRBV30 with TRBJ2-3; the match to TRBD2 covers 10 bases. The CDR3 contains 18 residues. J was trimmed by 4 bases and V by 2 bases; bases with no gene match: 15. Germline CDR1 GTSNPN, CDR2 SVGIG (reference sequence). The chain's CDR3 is CAWSSPLLAGVTADTQYF. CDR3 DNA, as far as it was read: TGTGCCTGGAGTTCCCCCTTGCTAGCGGGAGTTACCGCAGATACG.

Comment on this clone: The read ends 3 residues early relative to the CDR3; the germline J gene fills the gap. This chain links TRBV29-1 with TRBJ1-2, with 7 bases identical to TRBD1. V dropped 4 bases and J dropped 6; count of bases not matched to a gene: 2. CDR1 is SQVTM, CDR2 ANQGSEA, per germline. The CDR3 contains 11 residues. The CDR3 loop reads CSVGQGDGYTF. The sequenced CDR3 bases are TGCAGCGTTGGACAGGGAGATGGC.

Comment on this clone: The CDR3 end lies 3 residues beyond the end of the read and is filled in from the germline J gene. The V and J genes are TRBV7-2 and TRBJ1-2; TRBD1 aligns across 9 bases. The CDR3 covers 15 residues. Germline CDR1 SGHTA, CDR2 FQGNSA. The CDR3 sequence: CASSPGTGLGEGYTF. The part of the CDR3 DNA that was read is TGTGCCAGCAGCCCGGGGACAGGGTTGGGAGAAGGC.

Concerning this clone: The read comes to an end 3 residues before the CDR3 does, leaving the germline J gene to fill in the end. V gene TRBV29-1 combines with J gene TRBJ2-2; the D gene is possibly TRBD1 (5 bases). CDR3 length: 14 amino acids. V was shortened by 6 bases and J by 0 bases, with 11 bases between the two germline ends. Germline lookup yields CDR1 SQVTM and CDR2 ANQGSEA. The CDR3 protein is CSVGHLTNTGELFF. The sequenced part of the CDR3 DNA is TGCAGCGTCGGACACCTTACGAACACCGGGGAG.

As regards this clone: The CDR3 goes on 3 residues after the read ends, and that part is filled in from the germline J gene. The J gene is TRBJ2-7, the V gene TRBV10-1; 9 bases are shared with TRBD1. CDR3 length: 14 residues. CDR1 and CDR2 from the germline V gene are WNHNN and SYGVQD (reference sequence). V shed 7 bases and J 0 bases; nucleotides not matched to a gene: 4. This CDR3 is CASTWTGASYEQYF. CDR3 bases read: TGCGCCAGCACCTGGACAGGGGCCTCCTACGAG.

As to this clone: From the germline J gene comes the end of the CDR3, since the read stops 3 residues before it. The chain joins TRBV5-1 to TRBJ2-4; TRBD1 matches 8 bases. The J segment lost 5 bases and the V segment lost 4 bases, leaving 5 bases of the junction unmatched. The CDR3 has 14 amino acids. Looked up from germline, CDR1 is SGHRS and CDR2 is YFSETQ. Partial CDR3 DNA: TGCGCCAGCAGCCCGTGGACAGGGCAAAACATT. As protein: CASSPWTGQNI. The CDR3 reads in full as CASSPWTGQNIQYF.

CDR3 residues: CASSLERGLASTEQYF. The sequenced CDR3 bases are TGTGCCAGCAGCTTGGAGAGGGGACTAGCTAGTACCGAG. The gene calls are TRBV5-4 and TRBJ2-7, with 9 bases aligning to TRBD2. The observed sequence ends 3 residues before the CDR3 terminus, with the missing tail filled in from the germline J gene. The length of the CDR3 is 16 residues. CDR1 SGHNT and CDR2 YYREEE come from the germline V gene (reference sequence). Trimming removed 0 bases from V and 6 bases from J; junction bases left unmatched: 10.

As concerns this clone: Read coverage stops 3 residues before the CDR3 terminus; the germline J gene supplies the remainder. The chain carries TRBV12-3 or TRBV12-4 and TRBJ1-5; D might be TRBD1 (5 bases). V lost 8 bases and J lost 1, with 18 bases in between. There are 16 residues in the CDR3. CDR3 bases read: TGTGCCAGCGGAATGGGGGGGTCGATGAGCAATCAGCCC. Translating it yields CASGMGGSMSNQP. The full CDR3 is CASGMGGSMSNQPQHF.

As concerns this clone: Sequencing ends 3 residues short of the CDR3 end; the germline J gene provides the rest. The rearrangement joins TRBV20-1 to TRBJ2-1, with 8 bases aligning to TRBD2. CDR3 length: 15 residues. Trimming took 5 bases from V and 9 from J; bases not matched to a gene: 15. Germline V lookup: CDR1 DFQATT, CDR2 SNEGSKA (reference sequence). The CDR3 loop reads CSAAPIDSGMGEQFF. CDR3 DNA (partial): TGCAGTGCTGCGCCAATAGATAGCGGGATGGGTGAG.

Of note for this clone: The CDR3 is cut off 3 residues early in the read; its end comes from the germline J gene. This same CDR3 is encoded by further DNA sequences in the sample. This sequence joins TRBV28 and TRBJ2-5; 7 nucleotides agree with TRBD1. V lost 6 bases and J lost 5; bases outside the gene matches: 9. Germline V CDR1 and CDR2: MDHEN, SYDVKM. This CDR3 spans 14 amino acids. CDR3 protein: CASSAPTGIETQYF. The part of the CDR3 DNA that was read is TGTGCCAGCAGCGCCCCGACAGGGATTGAGACC.

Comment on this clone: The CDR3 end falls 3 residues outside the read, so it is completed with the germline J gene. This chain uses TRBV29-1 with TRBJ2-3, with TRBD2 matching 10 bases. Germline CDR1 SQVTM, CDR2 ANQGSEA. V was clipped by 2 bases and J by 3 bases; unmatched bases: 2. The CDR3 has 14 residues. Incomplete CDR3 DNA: TGCAGCGTTGAACCTAGCGGGAGTACAGATACG. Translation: CSVEPSGSTDT. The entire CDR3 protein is CSVEPSGSTDTQYF.

The CDR3 loop reads CASSQAGQHEQFF. The sequenced CDR3 bases are TGTGCCAGCTCTCAAGCGGGGCAGCATGAG. J is TRBJ2-1 and V is TRBV6-2 or TRBV6-3, with 7 bases fitting TRBD2. The CDR3 extends 3 residues past the end of the read, so its final part is completed from the germline J gene. This CDR3 comprises 13 residues. Germline lookup yields CDR1 MNHEY and CDR2 SVGEGT. After removal of 8 bases from V and 8 bases from J, the junction contained 9 bases not matched to a gene.